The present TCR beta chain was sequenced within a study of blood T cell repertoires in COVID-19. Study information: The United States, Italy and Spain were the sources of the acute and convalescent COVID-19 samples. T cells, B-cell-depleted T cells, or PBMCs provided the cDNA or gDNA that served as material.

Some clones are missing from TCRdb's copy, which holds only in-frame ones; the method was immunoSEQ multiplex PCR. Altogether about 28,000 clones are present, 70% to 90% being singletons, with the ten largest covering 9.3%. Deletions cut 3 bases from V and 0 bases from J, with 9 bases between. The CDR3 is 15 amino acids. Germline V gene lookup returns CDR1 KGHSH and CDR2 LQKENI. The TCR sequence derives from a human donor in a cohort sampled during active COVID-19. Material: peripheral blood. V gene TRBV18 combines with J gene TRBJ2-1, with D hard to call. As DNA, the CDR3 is TGTGCCAGCTCACCCCAAAAGAGCTCCTACAATGAGCAGTTCTTC. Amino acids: CASSPQKSSYNEQFF.